The clone carrying this TCR beta chain was counted a few times. Antigen: not known. Under the authors' procedure: For the immunoSEQ data, sequences were junction-only without quality scores, so filtering differed. TCRdb keeps only in-frame clones here, not all; method: immunoSEQ multiplex PCR. D and trimming come from the DNA, and the V and J calls and clone size come from that table. Seen here are around 330,000 clones, about 74% observed once, and the top ten hold about 9.4%. This sample is part of a study of shared clonotypes between healthy human individuals. Study-wide findings and caveats: Non-shared clonotypes displayed generation probabilities falling below those of clonotypes present in all four donors.

The split of CD4+ cells yielded CD45RA+ naive and CD45RA-negative memory subsets. There are 12 residues in the CDR3. CDR1 is SNHLY, CDR2 FYNNEI, per germline. V was clipped by 3 bases and J by 6 bases, with 5 bases between them. Sequences were obtained from memory CD4+ T cells sorted from blood. Sample subset: CD45RA-negative fraction. The V gene is TRBV2, the J gene TRBJ1-4; D gene uncertain. The receptor comes from a man between 25 and 39 years old in good health. CDR3 amino acids: CASSDGYEKLFF. As DNA, the CDR3 is TGTGCCAGCAGTGACGGTTATGAAAAACTGTTTTTT. Complete variable domain (other parts from reference TRBV2 and TRBJ1-4): EPEVTQTPSHQVTQMGQEVILRCVPISNHLYFYWYRQILGQKVEFLVSFYNNEISEKSEIFDDQFSVERPDGSNFTLKIRSTKLEDSAMYFCASSDGYEKLFFGSGTQLSVL.